The sequence of this T cell receptor beta chain was determined in a study of blood T cell repertoires in COVID-19. Looking at the study overall: T cells, B-cell-depleted T cells, or PBMCs supplied cDNA or gDNA.

CDR3 length equals 11 residues. CDR1 and CDR2 from the germline V gene are SGHKS and YYEKEE (reference sequence). Trimming pared 1 base from V and 8 bases from J, leaving 4 bases between. Original processing notes: Quantification of nucleated cells was approximated via reference gene primer amplification. The protocol was immunoSEQ multiplex PCR, while the TCRdb copy is restricted to in-frame clones and leaves out a portion. V, J and clone size were drawn from that table, and D and trimming were deduced from the DNA. The sample holds 35,000 to 50,000 clones, approximately 70% seen once. The sequence was obtained from a man older than 75 with acute or convalescent COVID-19. Sequenced: peripheral blood. The J gene is TRBJ2-1, the V gene TRBV5-5; D remains ambiguous. The CDR3 protein is CASSLSYEQFF. As DNA, the CDR3 is TGTGCCAGCAGCTTGTCTTATGAGCAGTTCTTC.